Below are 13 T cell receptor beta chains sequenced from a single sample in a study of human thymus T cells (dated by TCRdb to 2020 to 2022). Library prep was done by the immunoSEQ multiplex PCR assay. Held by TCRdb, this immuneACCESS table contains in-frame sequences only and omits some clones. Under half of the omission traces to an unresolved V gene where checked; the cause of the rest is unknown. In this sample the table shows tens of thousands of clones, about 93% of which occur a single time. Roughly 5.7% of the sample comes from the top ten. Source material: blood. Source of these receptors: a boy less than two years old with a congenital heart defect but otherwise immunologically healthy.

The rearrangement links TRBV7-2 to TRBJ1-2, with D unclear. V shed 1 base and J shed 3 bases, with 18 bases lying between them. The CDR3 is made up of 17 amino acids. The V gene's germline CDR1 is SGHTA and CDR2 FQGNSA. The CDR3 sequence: CASSLGIRTIGDYGYTF. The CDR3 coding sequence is TGTGCCAGCAGCTTAGGGATAAGAACAATCGGGGACTATGGCTACACCTTC.

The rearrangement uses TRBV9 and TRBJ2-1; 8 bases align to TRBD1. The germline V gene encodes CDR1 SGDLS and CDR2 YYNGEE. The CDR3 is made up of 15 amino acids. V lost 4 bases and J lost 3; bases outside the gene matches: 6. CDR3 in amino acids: CASSPRGTGYNEQFF. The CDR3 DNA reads TGTGCCAGCAGCCCCCGGGGGACAGGCTACAATGAGCAGTTCTTC.

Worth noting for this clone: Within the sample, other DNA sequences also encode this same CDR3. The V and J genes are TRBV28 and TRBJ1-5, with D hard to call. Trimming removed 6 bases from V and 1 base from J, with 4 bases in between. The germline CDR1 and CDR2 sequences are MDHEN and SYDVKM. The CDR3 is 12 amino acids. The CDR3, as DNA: TGTGCCAGCAGGGACAGCAATCAGCCCCAGCATTTT. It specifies CASRDSNQPQHF.

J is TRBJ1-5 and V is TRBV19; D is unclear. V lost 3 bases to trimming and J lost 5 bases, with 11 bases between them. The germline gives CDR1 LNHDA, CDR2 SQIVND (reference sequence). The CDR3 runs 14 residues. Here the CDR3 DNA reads TGTGCCAGTAGTATTTCGGGGAGGTATCAGCCCCAGCATTTT. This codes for CASSISGRYQPQHF.

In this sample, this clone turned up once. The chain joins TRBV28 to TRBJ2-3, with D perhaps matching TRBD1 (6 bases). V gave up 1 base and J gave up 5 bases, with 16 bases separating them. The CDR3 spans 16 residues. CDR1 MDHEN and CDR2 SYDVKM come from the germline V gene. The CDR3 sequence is CASSLYHQQGRDTQYF. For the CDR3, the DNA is TGTGCCAGCAGTTTATACCATCAGCAGGGGAGAGATACGCAGTATTTT.

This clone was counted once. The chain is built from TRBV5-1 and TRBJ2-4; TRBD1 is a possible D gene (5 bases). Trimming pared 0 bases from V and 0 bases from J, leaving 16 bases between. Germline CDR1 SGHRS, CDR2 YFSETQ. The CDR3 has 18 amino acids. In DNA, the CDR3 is TGCGCCAGCAGCTTGGCCAGTAGGACATACCTAGCCAAAAACATTCAGTACTTC. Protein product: CASSLASRTYLAKNIQYF. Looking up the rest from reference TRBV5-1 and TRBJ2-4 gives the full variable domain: KAGVTQTPRYLIKTRGQQVTLSCSPISGHRSVSWYQQTPGQGLQFLFEYFSETQRNKGNFPGRFSGRQFSNSRSEMNVSTLELGDSALYLCASSLASRTYLAKNIQYFGAGTRLSVL.

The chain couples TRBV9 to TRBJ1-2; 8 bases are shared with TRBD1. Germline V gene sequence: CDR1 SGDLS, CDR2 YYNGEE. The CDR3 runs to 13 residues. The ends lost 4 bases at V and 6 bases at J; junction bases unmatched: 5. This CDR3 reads CASSWTGRDGYTF. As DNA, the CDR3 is TGTGCCAGCAGCTGGACAGGGAGGGATGGCTACACCTTC.

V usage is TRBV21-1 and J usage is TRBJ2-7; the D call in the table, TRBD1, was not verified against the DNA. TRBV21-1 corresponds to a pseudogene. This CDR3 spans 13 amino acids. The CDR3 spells CASSKAQGSEQYF. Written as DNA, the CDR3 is TGTGCCAGCAGCAAAGCACAGGGAAGCGAGCAGTACTTC.

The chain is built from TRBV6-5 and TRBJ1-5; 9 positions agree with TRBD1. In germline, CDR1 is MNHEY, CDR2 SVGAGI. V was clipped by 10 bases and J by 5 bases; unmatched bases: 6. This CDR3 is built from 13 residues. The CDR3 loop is CATKQGAHQPQHF. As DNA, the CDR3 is TGTGCCACAAAACAGGGGGCGCATCAGCCCCAGCATTTT.

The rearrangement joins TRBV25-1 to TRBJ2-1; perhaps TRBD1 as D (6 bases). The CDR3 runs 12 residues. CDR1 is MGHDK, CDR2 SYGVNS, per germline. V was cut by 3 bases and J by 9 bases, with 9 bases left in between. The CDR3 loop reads CASSDWGREQFF. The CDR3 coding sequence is TGTGCCAGCAGTGATTGGGGGCGTGAGCAGTTCTTC.

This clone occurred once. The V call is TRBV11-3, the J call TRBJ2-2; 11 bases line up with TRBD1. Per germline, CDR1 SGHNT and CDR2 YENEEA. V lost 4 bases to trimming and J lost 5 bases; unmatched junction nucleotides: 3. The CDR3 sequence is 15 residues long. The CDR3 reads CASSSGTGGTGELFF. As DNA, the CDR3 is TGTGCCAGCAGCTCTGGGACAGGGGGGACCGGGGAGCTGTTTTTT.

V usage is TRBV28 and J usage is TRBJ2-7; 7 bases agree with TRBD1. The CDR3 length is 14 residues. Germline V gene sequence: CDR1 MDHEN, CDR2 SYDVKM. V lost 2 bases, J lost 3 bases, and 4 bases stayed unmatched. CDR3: CASSLQGENYEQYF. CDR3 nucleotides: TGTGCCAGCAGTTTACAGGGGGAGAACTACGAGCAGTACTTC.

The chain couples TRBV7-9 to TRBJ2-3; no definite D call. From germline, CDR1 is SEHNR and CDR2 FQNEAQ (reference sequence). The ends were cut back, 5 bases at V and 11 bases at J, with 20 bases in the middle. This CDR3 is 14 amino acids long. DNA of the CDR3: TGTGCCAGCAGCCCCCCCCTACTGTTAGTGGGGCAGTATTTT. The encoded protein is CASSPPLLLVGQYF.